Below are 14 T cell receptor beta chains sequenced from a single sample in a study of blood T cell repertoires in COVID-19. Using immunoSEQ multiplex PCR, the repertoire was profiled, and TCRdb retains in-frame clones only, with some absent. The table has about 300,000 clones, approximately 90% seen once. Sequencing used PBMCs or T cells enriched from blood (not recorded which). Receptor source: a man younger than 40 who had recovered from COVID-19.

The chain recombines TRBV18 with TRBJ2-5; D unresolved. The CDR3 covers 14 residues. V shed 2 bases and J shed 2 bases, with 9 bases lying between them. Germline V lookup: CDR1 KGHSH, CDR2 LQKENI. CDR3 region: CASSPLADQETQYF. The CDR3 DNA reads TGTGCCAGCTCACCATTGGCGGATCAAGAGACCCAGTACTTC.

For the CDR3, the DNA is TGCGCCAGCAGACTAAGGACAGAGTTAATCTACGAGCAGTACTTC. This sequence encodes CASRLRTELIYEQYF. The chain combines TRBV10-2 with TRBJ2-7; D might be TRBD1 (6 bases). Germline V gene sequence: CDR1 WSHSY, CDR2 SAAADI. This CDR3 region has 15 residues. V was shortened by 6 bases and J by 3 bases, with 18 bases between the two germline ends.

This chain uses TRBV5-1 with TRBJ2-7, with 9 bases identical to TRBD1. With V trimmed by 3 bases and J by 2 bases, 3 bases remained unmatched. This CDR3 has 14 amino acids. CDR1 and CDR2 (germline): SGHRS, YFSETQ. The CDR3 sequence: CASSWGQGTYEQYF. DNA of the CDR3: TGCGCCAGCAGCTGGGGACAGGGTACCTACGAGCAGTACTTC.

This sequence joins TRBV29-1 and TRBJ2-1; TRBD2 agrees at 9 bases. V shed 2 bases, J shed 3 bases, and the junction held 5 bases outside the gene matches. This CDR3 has 15 amino acids. Germline CDR1 and CDR2: SQVTM and ANQGSEA. CDR3 DNA sequence: TGCAGCGTTGAACGCGGGAGGGCCTTCTACAATGAGCAGTTCTTC. Encoded protein: CSVERGRAFYNEQFF.

This chain connects TRBV7-2 to TRBJ2-4; 11 bases are shared with TRBD1. CDR3 length: 16 residues. V shed 7 bases, J shed 1 base, and the junction held 6 bases outside the gene matches. Germline V gene sequence: CDR1 SGHTA, CDR2 FQGNSA. Here the CDR3 DNA reads TGTGCCAGCATGCCGGACAGGGGGCTGGCCAAAAACATTCAGTACTTC. Its translation: CASMPDRGLAKNIQYF.

The genes are TRBV28 and TRBJ1-1; tentative D call: TRBD1 (5 bases). The V gene's germline CDR1 is MDHEN and CDR2 SYDVKM. The V end was cut by 4 bases, the J end by 5 bases, with 17 bases between. CDR3 length: 15 amino acids. The DNA for the CDR3 is TGTGCCAGCAGTTCCCTCCGAGCAGGGTGGACTGAAGCTTTCTTT. Its translation is CASSSLRAGWTEAFF.

V usage is TRBV7-6 and J usage is TRBJ2-3; 11 bases align to TRBD2. The CDR3 extends over 15 amino acids. After removal of 5 bases from V and 8 bases from J, the junction contained 9 bases not matched to a gene. CDR1 SGHVS and CDR2 FNYEAQ come from the germline V gene. The CDR3 is CASSDSGGARGTQYF. CDR3 DNA sequence: TGTGCCAGCAGCGATAGCGGGGGGGCCCGAGGTACGCAGTATTTT.

In nucleotides, the CDR3 is TGTGCCAGCAGTGAAGCGGGCCAGACGAACATTCAGTACTTC. Its protein product is CASSEAGQTNIQYF. The chain employs TRBV2 and TRBJ2-4; D gene ambiguous. The germline V and J ends were trimmed by 0 bases and 7 bases, with 10 bases remaining between them. Germline V gene sequence: CDR1 SNHLY, CDR2 FYNNEI. This CDR3 region has 14 residues.

CDR3 nucleotides: TGTGCCAGGACATTCACGGGCAGGGGGTTCTCCGGCTACACCTTC. It yields the protein CARTFTGRGFSGYTF. The genes are TRBV2 and TRBJ1-2; TRBD1 matches at 7 bases. Germline-derived CDR1 and CDR2 are SNHLY and FYNNEI. The CDR3 loop spans 15 amino acids. With V trimmed by 9 bases and J by 8 bases, 18 bases remained unmatched.

The chain carries TRBV5-1 and TRBJ2-5; TRBD2 might be the D (6 bases). The CDR3 is 14 amino acids. V lost 3 bases and J lost 2, with 11 bases in between. Germline CDR1 is SGHRS and CDR2 is YFSETQ. The chain's CDR3 is CASSWGDSQETQYF. CDR3 DNA sequence: TGCGCCAGCAGCTGGGGGGACTCTCAAGAGACCCAGTACTTC.

This chain links TRBV24-1 with TRBJ1-4, with a possible D match to TRBD1 (5 bases). CDR1 and CDR2 (germline): KGHDR, SFDVKD. V gave up 4 bases and J gave up 3 bases, with 8 bases separating them. CDR3 length equals 14 residues. The CDR3 region is CATSDPGPNEKLFF. The CDR3 bases are TGTGCCACCAGTGACCCAGGGCCTAATGAAAAACTGTTTTTT.

This clone was picked up one time. Here the CDR3 DNA reads TGTGCCAGCAGCAAAGAGGGGGGGGCACAGAAGTTCTCTGGAAACACCATATATTTT. It codes for CASSKEGGAQKFSGNTIYF. The chain employs TRBV21-1 and TRBJ1-3. TRBV21-1 is classified as a pseudogene. This CDR3 region has 19 residues.

The chain couples TRBV6-5 to TRBJ2-5; 8 nucleotides agree with TRBD1. The CDR3 spans 14 residues. V shed 5 bases, J shed 2 bases, and the junction held 4 bases outside the gene matches. Germline V lookup: CDR1 MNHEY, CDR2 SVGAGI. The CDR3 nucleotides are TGTGCCAGCAGTAGAAGGACAGGGCAAGAGACCCAGTACTTC. Protein: CASSRRTGQETQYF.

The rearrangement joins TRBV5-4 to TRBJ1-5, with D possibly TRBD1 on 5 matching bases. Germline CDR1 reads SGHNT; CDR2 reads YYREEE (reference sequence). The CDR3 has 13 amino acids. Trimming pared 3 bases from V and 5 bases from J, leaving 9 bases between. The CDR3 here is CASSYDSHQPQHF. CDR3 nucleotides: TGTGCCAGCAGCTACGACAGTCATCAGCCCCAGCATTTT.